This T cell receptor (beta chain) is drawn from a study of Ad26.COV2.S vaccination and SARS-CoV-2 variants. Overall study context: Participant was drawn from the COV1001 Ad26.COV2.S trial arm.

CDR3 length: 14 amino acids. Germline V gene data show CDR1 as SGHRS and CDR2 as YFSETQ. Trimming removed 0 bases at V and 6 bases at J, with 10 bases between. The treatment is: around 19 received Ad26.COV2.S at low or high dose, single or two shots; 5 received placebo; per-sample allocation not given. It was on day 63 after the first vaccine or placebo injection that samples were taken. Generated by immunoSEQ multiplex PCR, the TCRdb table keeps only in-frame clones and is missing some. Of around 300,000 clones listed, roughly nine tenths are singletons. The chain uses TRBV5-1 and TRBJ2-1, with D hard to call. The source was peripheral blood, collected in a trial of Ad26.COV2.S vaccine versus placebo. The TCR originated in a person aged 18-65 years who received the Ad26.COV2.S COVID-19 vaccine or a placebo. CDR3 nucleotides: TGCGCCAGCAGCTTGGTGTCAACCAGCAATGAGCAGTTCTTC. It codes for CASSLVSTSNEQFF.